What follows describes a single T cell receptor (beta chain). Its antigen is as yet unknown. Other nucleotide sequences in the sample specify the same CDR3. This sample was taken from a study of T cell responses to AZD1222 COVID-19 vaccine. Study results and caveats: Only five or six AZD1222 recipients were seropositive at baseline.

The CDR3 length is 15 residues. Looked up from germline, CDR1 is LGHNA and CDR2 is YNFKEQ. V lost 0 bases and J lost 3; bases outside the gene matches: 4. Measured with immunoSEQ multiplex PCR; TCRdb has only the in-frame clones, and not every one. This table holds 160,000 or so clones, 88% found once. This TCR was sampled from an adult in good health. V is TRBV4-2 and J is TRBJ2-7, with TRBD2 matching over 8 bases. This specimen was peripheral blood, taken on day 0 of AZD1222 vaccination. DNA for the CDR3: TGTGCCAGCAGCCAAGAGGGCAGCGGGAGCTACGAGCAGTACTTC. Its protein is CASSQEGSGSYEQYF.